A single sample is the source of the 27 T cell receptor beta chains below, sequenced in a study of blood T cell repertoires in COVID-19. Produced via immunoSEQ multiplex PCR; TCRdb's table is partial and in-frame only. This table has tens of thousands of clones, 85% to 90% appearing once. Sequenced input: peripheral blood. The receptor set was obtained from an elderly woman with acute or convalescent COVID-19.

The CDR3 loop is CASSYTSSGHTQYF. The CDR3 nucleotides are TGTGCCAGCAGTTACACATCTAGCGGGCATACGCAGTATTTT. The chain joins TRBV6-2 or TRBV6-3 to TRBJ2-3; the match to TRBD2 covers 8 bases. The CDR3 is 14 residues long. Germline V lookup: CDR1 MNHEY, CDR2 SVGEGT. Trimming at V came to 2 bases and at J to 7 bases, leaving 5 bases not matched to a gene.

The chain links TRBV20-1 to TRBJ2-5; unclear D gene. CDR3 size: 12 residues. In germline, CDR1 is DFQATT, CDR2 SNEGSKA (reference sequence). V was cut by 3 bases and J by 2 bases, with 7 bases left in between. CDR3 nucleotides: TGCAGTGCTAGTGGGCAGCAAGAGACCCAGTACTTC. Encoded protein: CSASGQQETQYF.

The rearrangement links TRBV18 to TRBJ2-2; 9 bases match TRBD1. CDR1 is KGHSH, CDR2 LQKENI, per germline. J lost 13 bases, V lost 2 bases, and 5 bases had no gene match. This CDR3 comprises 13 residues. The CDR3 sequence: CASSPAGTGPLFF. The CDR3 DNA sequence: TGTGCCAGCTCACCAGCAGGGACAGGGCCGCTGTTTTTT.

V usage is TRBV19 and J usage is TRBJ2-7; TRBD1 agrees at 7 bases. Losses at the gene ends were 3 bases for V and 1 base for J; bases not matched to a gene: 3. The CDR3 has 14 amino acids. Germline V gene data show CDR1 as LNHDA and CDR2 as SQIVND (reference sequence). CDR3 protein: CASSIQTGSYEQYF. CDR3 DNA: TGTGCCAGTAGTATTCAGACAGGGTCCTACGAGCAGTACTTC.

The J gene is TRBJ2-1, the V gene TRBV7-9; D uncertain. V lost 2 bases and J 3 bases, leaving 5 bases between the germline ends. Germline V gives CDR1 SEHNR, CDR2 FQNEAQ (reference sequence). The CDR3 covers 13 residues. CDR3 loop: CASSLSVYNEQFF. CDR3 nucleotide sequence: TGTGCCAGCAGCTTATCCGTCTACAATGAGCAGTTCTTC.

The V gene is TRBV30, the J gene TRBJ1-2; no clear D gene. Looked up from germline, CDR1 is GTSNPN and CDR2 is SVGIG (reference sequence). V dropped 6 bases and J dropped 0 bases, with 11 bases sitting between them. This CDR3 is built from 13 residues. The CDR3 sequence is CACPRAANYGYTF. CDR3 in DNA: TGTGCCTGCCCGAGGGCCGCTAACTATGGCTACACCTTC. The full variable domain, rest sourced from reference TRBV30 and TRBJ1-2, is SQTIHQWPATLVQPVGSPLSLECTVEGTSNPNLYWYRQAAGRGLQLLFYSVGIGQISSEVPQNLSASRPQDRQFILSSKKLLLSDSGFYLCACPRAANYGYTFGSGTRLTVV.

This clone was observed a handful of times. An end of the junction does not agree with germline; a read error may underlie this. The chain couples TRBV12-3 or TRBV12-4 to TRBJ1-1, with D unclear. The CDR3 is 13 amino acids. CDR3 in amino acids: CASSFYGNPEAFF. DNA of the CDR3: TGTGCCAGCAGTTTTTACGGGAACCCTGAAGCTTTCTTT.

The CDR3 nucleotides read TGTGCCAGCAGACCTGGACAGGGGGCCCATTACGAGCAGTACTTC. Translation: CASRPGQGAHYEQYF. V gene TRBV6-2 or TRBV6-3 combines with J gene TRBJ2-7; 11 nucleotides agree with TRBD1. Looked up from germline, CDR1 is MNHEY and CDR2 is SVGEGT. The CDR3 runs to 15 residues. Unmatched junction bases numbered 8, after V lost 6 bases and J lost 4 bases.

The rearrangement links TRBV30 to TRBJ2-4; 8 nucleotides match TRBD1. V shed 3 bases and J 0 bases; nucleotides not matched to a gene: 7. The CDR3 is made up of 16 amino acids. The germline V gene has CDR1 GTSNPN and CDR2 SVGIG (reference sequence). The CDR3 sequence: CAWSLQGALAKNIQYF. CDR3 bases: TGTGCCTGGAGCCTTCAGGGGGCCCTAGCCAAAAACATTCAGTACTTC. Filled out from reference TRBV30 and TRBJ2-4, the complete variable domain reads SQTIHQWPATLVQPVGSPLSLECTVEGTSNPNLYWYRQAAGRGLQLLFYSVGIGQISSEVPQNLSASRPQDRQFILSSKKLLLSDSGFYLCAWSLQGALAKNIQYFGAGTRLSVL.

The chain employs TRBV23-1 and TRBJ1-1, with 7 bases identical to TRBD1. TRBV23-1 is known as an ORF, though its function is uncertain. This CDR3 has 15 amino acids. V lost 0 bases to trimming and J lost 7 bases; unmatched junction nucleotides: 8. The CDR3 spells CASSQSSAGGDEAFF. CDR3 DNA: TGCGCCAGCAGTCAATCTAGCGCAGGGGGAGATGAAGCTTTCTTT.

This clone was counted once. The V and J genes are TRBV10-2 and TRBJ1-5; no reliable D call. Germline-derived CDR1 and CDR2 are WSHSY and SAAADI. V lost 4 bases, J lost 0 bases, and 10 bases lay in between. The CDR3 consists of 15 residues. This CDR3 is CASSGEGGSNQPQHF. The DNA of the CDR3 is TGCGCCAGCAGTGGGGAGGGCGGTAGCAATCAGCCCCAGCATTTT.

V is TRBV5-1 and J is TRBJ2-4; no definite D call. The CDR3 spans 16 residues. In germline, CDR1 is SGHRS, CDR2 YFSETQ. V lost 0 bases and J 1 base, leaving 11 bases between the germline ends. CDR3 in DNA: TGCGCCAGCAGCTTGGCGCATGTCAGGGCCAAAAACATTCAGTACTTC. It codes for CASSLAHVRAKNIQYF.

The V call is TRBV18, the J call TRBJ1-3; 7 bases are shared with TRBD1. Germline V gives CDR1 KGHSH, CDR2 LQKENI. The CDR3 loop spans 18 amino acids. V was pared by 0 bases and J by 0 bases, with 8 bases of the junction left unmatched. CDR3 nucleotide sequence: TGTGCCAGCTCACCACCCCTGACAGGGATACGCTCTGGAAACACCATATATTTT. Its translation is CASSPPLTGIRSGNTIYF.

The chain combines TRBV7-2 with TRBJ2-7; tentatively, D is TRBD2 (5 bases). V lost 1 base to trimming and J lost 4 bases, with 17 bases between them. The CDR3 covers 16 residues. CDR1 SGHTA and CDR2 FQGNSA come from the germline V gene. CDR3 sequence reads: CASSLVSSGKLYEQYF. The CDR3 DNA reads TGTGCCAGCAGCTTAGTTTCGTCGGGGAAACTTTACGAGCAGTACTTC.

This chain links TRBV2 with TRBJ1-5, with 7 bases aligning to TRBD1. Per the germline V gene, CDR1 is SNHLY and CDR2 is FYNNEI. There are 14 residues in the CDR3. J gave up 4 bases and V 4 bases, and 4 bases lay outside the gene matches. The CDR3 region is CASSGQGINQPQHF. CDR3 DNA: TGTGCCAGCAGTGGACAGGGTATAAATCAGCCCCAGCATTTT.

This clone was detected only a few times. This chain links TRBV5-6 with TRBJ1-5, with D perhaps TRBD1 (6 bases). This CDR3 contains 16 residues. V was trimmed by 4 bases and J by 2 bases, leaving 16 bases between them. Germline-derived CDR1 and CDR2 are SGHDT and YYEEEE. Here the CDR3 DNA reads TGTGCCAGCAGCATGACAGGTGGGGGCGGCAATCAGCCCCAGCATTTT. Its translation: CASSMTGGGGNQPQHF.

The V call is TRBV7-2, the J call TRBJ2-3, with TRBD2 matching over 10 bases. V gave up 1 base and J gave up 5 bases; unmatched junction bases: 6. The CDR3 extends over 16 amino acids. Per germline, CDR1 SGHTA and CDR2 FQGNSA. The CDR3 is CASSLVASGSQDTQYF. Written as DNA, the CDR3 is TGTGCCAGCAGCTTAGTGGCTAGCGGGAGTCAAGATACGCAGTATTTT. Looking up the rest from reference TRBV7-2 and TRBJ2-3 gives the full variable domain: GAGVSQSPSNKVTEKGKDVELRCDPISGHTALYWYRQSLGQGLEFLIYFQGNSAPDKSGLPSDRFSAERTGGSVSTLTIQRTQQEDSAVYLCASSLVASGSQDTQYFGPGTRLTVL.

V gene TRBV7-9 combines with J gene TRBJ2-1; the match to TRBD2 covers 7 bases. The CDR3 loop spans 16 amino acids. The germline gives CDR1 SEHNR, CDR2 FQNEAQ (reference sequence). V dropped 7 bases and J dropped 7; count of bases not matched to a gene: 16. In DNA form, the CDR3 reads TGTGCCAGCAACTTTGCCGTCCAGGCCGGGGGGAATGAGCAGTTCTTC. It codes for CASNFAVQAGGNEQFF.

The chain links TRBV18 to TRBJ2-2; 8 positions agree with TRBD1. Germline lookup yields CDR1 KGHSH and CDR2 LQKENI. The CDR3 consists of 17 residues. The junction had 5 bases not matched to a gene; V was cut back by 1 base and J by 1 base. CDR3 region: CASSPLRDRGNTGELFF. CDR3 bases: TGTGCCAGCTCACCACTTCGCGACAGGGGGAACACCGGGGAGCTGTTTTTT.

This clone has a handful of counts. The chain carries TRBV5-1 and TRBJ2-7; tentatively, D is TRBD2 (6 bases). CDR3 length: 14 amino acids. The germline V and J ends were trimmed by 7 bases and 1 base, with 15 bases remaining between them. Germline CDR1 is SGHRS and CDR2 is YFSETQ. This chain's CDR3 is CASGGGRSSYEQYF. DNA of the CDR3: TGCGCCAGCGGGGGAGGACGGTCTTCCTACGAGCAGTACTTC.

The gene calls are TRBV30 and TRBJ1-5; no reliable D call. Deletions cut 1 base from V and 0 bases from J, with 10 bases between. Germline V gives CDR1 GTSNPN, CDR2 SVGIG (reference sequence). The CDR3 spans 15 residues. The CDR3 sequence is CAWSAGINSNQPQHF. In DNA, the CDR3 is TGTGCCTGGAGTGCCGGGATCAATAGCAATCAGCCCCAGCATTTT. Full variable domain (rest looked up from reference TRBV30 and TRBJ1-5): SQTIHQWPATLVQPVGSPLSLECTVEGTSNPNLYWYRQAAGRGLQLLFYSVGIGQISSEVPQNLSASRPQDRQFILSSKKLLLSDSGFYLCAWSAGINSNQPQHFGDGTRLSIL.

This chain connects TRBV6-2 or TRBV6-3 to TRBJ2-7; TRBD2 is a possible D gene (6 bases). The germline V and J ends were trimmed by 6 bases and 3 bases, with 15 bases remaining between them. Germline CDR1 MNHEY, CDR2 SVGEGT. CDR3 length: 14 amino acids. The CDR3 DNA sequence: TGTGCCAGCAGCGGTGGGGGGTCGGTCTACGAGCAGTACTTC. Protein: CASSGGGSVYEQYF.

This clone has only a few counts. Germline is not matched at one junction end, which may reflect a read error. V is TRBV12-3 or TRBV12-4 and J is TRBJ2-3, with TRBD1 matching over 9 bases. This CDR3 has 12 amino acids. The CDR3 reads CASSLNRGLEGF. The CDR3 nucleotides read TGTGCCAGCAGTTTAAACAGGGGGCTAGAGGGTTTT.

This sequence joins TRBV7-9 and TRBJ1-1; D remains unclear. This CDR3 comprises 15 residues. The ends were cut back, 0 bases at V and 2 bases at J, with 10 bases in the middle. Per germline, CDR1 SEHNR and CDR2 FQNEAQ (reference sequence). The CDR3 here is CASSLAAGGNTEAFF. The CDR3 DNA reads TGTGCCAGCAGCTTAGCGGCGGGAGGTAACACTGAAGCTTTCTTT.

This clone was counted once. This chain uses TRBV18 with TRBJ2-7; 7 positions agree with TRBD1. V was clipped by 4 bases and J by 4 bases; unmatched bases: 4. Per the germline V gene, CDR1 is KGHSH and CDR2 is LQKENI. The CDR3 has 13 residues. Here the CDR3 DNA reads TGTGCCAGCTCACGCTTACAGGGGTACGAGCAGTACTTC. Its translation: CASSRLQGYEQYF.

This clone appeared a single time. The rearrangement uses TRBV5-1 and TRBJ2-4, with unresolved D. Trimming shortened V by 4 bases and J by 5 bases, and 10 bases separated the two germline ends. This CDR3 contains 13 residues. CDR1 and CDR2 from the germline V gene are SGHRS and YFSETQ. CDR3 DNA: TGCGCCAGCAGCAGGTACAGAGAAAACATTCAGTACTTC. Protein sequence: CASSRYRENIQYF.

The V gene is TRBV7-2, the J gene TRBJ2-3; a weak D match, TRBD2 (5 bases). With 2 bases removed from V and 7 bases from J, the gap between germline ends came to 19 bases. The length of the CDR3 is 16 residues. Germline CDR1 SGHTA, CDR2 FQGNSA. CDR3 DNA: TGTGCCAGCAGCTTATGGGGTCTAGCAGCCCCCAATACGCAGTATTTT. It translates to CASSLWGLAAPNTQYF.